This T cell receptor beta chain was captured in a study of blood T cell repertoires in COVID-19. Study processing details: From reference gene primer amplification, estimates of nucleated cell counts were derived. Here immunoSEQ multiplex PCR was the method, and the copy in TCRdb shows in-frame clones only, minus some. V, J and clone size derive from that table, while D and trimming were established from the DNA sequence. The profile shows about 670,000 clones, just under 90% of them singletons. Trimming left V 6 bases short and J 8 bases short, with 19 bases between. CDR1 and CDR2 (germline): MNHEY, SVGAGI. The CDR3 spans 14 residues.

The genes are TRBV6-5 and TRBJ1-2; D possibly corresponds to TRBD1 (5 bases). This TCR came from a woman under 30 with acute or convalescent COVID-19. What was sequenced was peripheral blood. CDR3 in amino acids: CASSRTSGFRGYTF. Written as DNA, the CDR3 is TGTGCCAGCAGCCGAACCTCAGGGTTCCGAGGCTACACCTTC.